These T cell receptor beta chains were read from a single sample in a study of CD8+ T cells in alopecia areata. Libraries were prepared by immunoSEQ multiplex PCR; TCRdb keeps only in-frame clonotypes and omits some of them. Of hundreds of thousands of clones listed, roughly two thirds are singletons. The material sequenced was CD4+ T cells sorted from blood, taken at week 0. The receptor source for this set is a human donor with alopecia areata. The CDR3 runs from the conserved cysteine through the conserved F or W. D genes are given only for firm matches. Only part of the rows carry a size: once, few, many, or a class if the clone is expanded.

D gene	V gene	J gene	clone size	CDR3 protein	CDR3 DNA
.	TRBV30	TRBJ1-2	few	CAWRVNWGYTF	TGTGCCTGGAGGGTCAATTGGGGCTACACCTTC
TRBD2	TRBV19	TRBJ2-5	.	CASSRLAGGNRRETQYF	TGTGCCAGTAGTCGACTAGCGGGGGGCAATAGAAGAGAGACCCAGTACTTC
.	TRBV5-6	TRBJ2-5	.	CASSLRFLQETQYF	TGTGCCAGCAGCTTGCGATTCCTCCAAGAGACCCAGTACTTC
TRBD1	TRBV15	TRBJ1-2	.	CATSGLRDRAYGYTF	TGTGCCACCAGCGGACTCCGGGACAGGGCCTATGGCTACACCTTC
.	TRBV9	TRBJ2-1	few	CASSVVSGSPFF	TGTGCCAGCAGCGTAGTGTCAGGGTCCCCGTTCTTC
TRBD2	TRBV29-1	TRBJ2-1	.	CSVEVGTSGPRSQFF	TGCAGCGTTGAAGTAGGGACTAGCGGTCCCAGATCGCAGTTCTTC
.	TRBV7-2	TRBJ2-3	.	CASSLAGGTDTQYF	TGTGCCAGCAGCTTAGCGGGGGGCACAGATACGCAGTATTTT
.	TRBV5-1	TRBJ2-2	.	CASSLTGTSPGELFF	TGCGCCAGCAGCCTCACCGGGACCTCCCCCGGGGAGCTGTTTTTT
.	TRBV5-1	TRBJ1-4	.	CASSPGGEKLFF	TGCGCCAGCAGCCCCGGAGGGGAAAAACTGTTTTTT
TRBD2	TRBV7-9	TRBJ2-3	few	CASSPGLETQYF	TGTGCCAGCAGCCCGGGACTAGAGACGCAGTATTTT
TRBD2	TRBV29-1	TRBJ2-5	.	CSVLPGGTSGGETQYF	TGCAGCGTATTACCTGGAGGGACTAGCGGAGGAGAGACCCAGTACTTC
.	TRBV27	TRBJ1-6	.	CASSSLTGTTQFLHF	TGTGCCAGCAGTTCGTTAACCGGGACAACACAATTCCTCCACTTT
.	TRBV29-1	TRBJ1-3	.	CSAASPGSGNTIYF	TGCAGCGCCGCCTCCCCCGGCTCTGGAAACACCATATATTTT
TRBD1	TRBV7-8	TRBJ1-2	.	CASSFRQGYGYTF	TGTGCCAGCAGCTTTCGACAGGGCTATGGCTACACCTTC
TRBD2	TRBV7-2	TRBJ2-3	once	CASSRVGSGGPSTDTQYF	TGTGCCAGCAGCCGAGTAGGCAGCGGGGGCCCTAGCACAGATACGCAGTATTTT
.	TRBV5-6	TRBJ1-1	.	CASSHLVPTEAFF	TGTGCCAGCAGCCACCTTGTCCCAACTGAAGCTTTCTTT
.	TRBV11-1	TRBJ1-2	.	CASSPFGGNYGYTF	TGTGCCAGCAGCCCGTTCGGGGGAAACTATGGCTACACCTTC
TRBD1	TRBV29-1	TRBJ1-1	.	CSVIGTGDLEAFF	TGCAGCGTCATAGGGACAGGGGACCTTGAAGCTTTCTTT
TRBD1	TRBV30	TRBJ1-1	.	CAWSPQGDTEAFF	TGTGCCTGGAGCCCTCAGGGGGACACTGAAGCTTTCTTT
.	TRBV7-9	TRBJ2-7	.	CASTSTASYEQYF	TGTGCCAGCACCAGCACCGCCTCCTACGAGCAGTACTTC
.	TRBV30	TRBJ2-4	.	CAWSGGGIQYF	TGTGCCTGGAGTGGGGGAGGCATTCAGTACTTC
.	TRBV29-1	TRBJ1-1	.	CSVEDRMRAEAFF	TGCAGCGTTGAAGATCGTATGAGGGCTGAAGCTTTCTTT
.	TRBV25-1	TRBJ1-1	.	CASTRAGDTEAFF	TGTGCCAGCACGCGAGCTGGGGACACTGAAGCTTTCTTT
.	TRBV7-8	TRBJ2-7	.	CASSLRVAYEQYF	TGTGCCAGCAGCCTAAGAGTTGCCTACGAGCAGTACTTC
TRBD2	TRBV6-5	TRBJ2-3	.	CASSLAGAGTDTQYF	TGTGCCAGCAGTTTAGCGGGGGCCGGCACAGATACGCAGTATTTT
.	TRBV18	TRBJ2-3	few	CASSPLRGRDSTDTQYF	TGTGCCAGCTCACCACTCAGGGGCCGGGACAGCACAGATACGCAGTATTTT
.	TRBV7-9	TRBJ2-3	.	CALGDTDTQYF	TGTGCCCTTGGGGACACAGATACGCAGTATTTT
.	TRBV7-8	TRBJ2-3	.	CASSFYRIPTDTQYF	TGTGCCAGCAGCTTTTACAGGATACCCACAGATACGCAGTATTTT
.	TRBV7-9	TRBJ2-2	.	CASRSPTEWTGELFF	TGTGCCAGCAGAAGTCCCACCGAATGGACCGGGGAGCTGTTTTTT
TRBD1	TRBV6-5	TRBJ1-2	.	CASSYSGGSGYTF	TGTGCCAGCAGTTACTCAGGGGGCAGTGGCTACACCTTC
.	TRBV11-2	TRBJ2-5	.	CASSSRQEYQETQYF	TGTGCCAGCAGCTCCAGACAGGAGTACCAAGAGACCCAGTACTTC
.	TRBV6-5	TRBJ2-7	.	CASSTTMGEQYF	TGTGCCAGCAGTACTACCATGGGTGAGCAGTACTTC
.	TRBV7-8	TRBJ1-5	.	CASSLGRRGDQPQHF	TGTGCCAGCAGCTTGGGGAGGCGGGGGGATCAGCCCCAGCATTTT
.	TRBV30	TRBJ1-2	.	CAWSVLGHRGYTF	TGTGCCTGGAGTGTACTGGGACACCGGGGCTACACCTTC
TRBD1	TRBV7-2	TRBJ2-4	.	CASSLNRDRGSYF	TGTGCCAGCAGCTTAAACCGGGACAGGGGCTCGTACTTC
TRBD1	TRBV11-2	TRBJ2-7	.	CASSFHRGQYF	TGTGCCAGCAGCTTCCACAGGGGACAGTACTTC
TRBD1	TRBV29-1	TRBJ2-1	.	CSAGKPDRADEQFF	TGCAGCGCCGGAAAGCCTGACAGGGCGGATGAGCAGTTCTTC
TRBD1	TRBV11-2	TRBJ2-3	.	CASSKDRGSTDTQYF	TGTGCCAGCAGCAAGGACAGGGGTAGCACAGATACGCAGTATTTT
.	TRBV7-9	TRBJ2-2	.	CASSSDTDTGELFF	TGTGCCAGCAGCTCAGATACGGACACCGGGGAGCTGTTTTTT
.	TRBV30	TRBJ2-3	.	CAWSTFTDTQYF	TGTGCCTGGAGCACATTCACAGATACGCAGTATTTT
.	TRBV19	TRBJ2-3	.	CASTSQGTDTQYF	TGTGCCAGTACCTCACAGGGAACAGATACGCAGTATTTT
TRBD1	TRBV18	TRBJ1-5	once	CASSLALPGQGNQPQHF	TGTGCCAGCTCACTCGCCCTACCGGGACAGGGGAATCAGCCCCAGCATTTT
.	TRBV11-3	TRBJ1-6	.	CASSLGWNSPLHF	TGTGCCAGCAGCTTAGGGTGGAATTCACCCCTCCACTTT
.	TRBV6-5	TRBJ2-5	.	CASSRTDQETQYF	TGTGCCAGCAGTCGGACAGACCAAGAGACCCAGTACTTC
TRBD1	TRBV5-1	TRBJ1-6	.	CASSLGQGPRDSPLHF	TGCGCCAGCAGCTTGGGACAGGGGCCGCGGGATTCACCCCTCCACTTT
.	TRBV5-6	TRBJ1-2	once	CASSATGYGYTF	TGTGCCAGCAGCGCGACAGGCTATGGCTACACCTTC
.	TRBV20-1	TRBJ2-1	.	CSAWGNEQFF	TGCAGTGCCTGGGGAAATGAGCAGTTCTTC
.	TRBV7-9	TRBJ1-1	.	CASRLSGAGTEAFF	TGTGCCAGCCGACTCTCAGGTGCGGGCACTGAAGCTTTCTTT